This TCR beta chain was documented in a study of blood T cell repertoires in COVID-19. About the study: From the United States, Italy and Spain came samples of acute and convalescent COVID-19. Nucleic acid was either cDNA or gDNA, and it came from T cells, B-cell-depleted T cells, or PBMCs.

The V and J ends lost 0 bases and 7 bases respectively, with 8 bases between them. Germline V gene lookup returns CDR1 SGHRS and CDR2 YFSETQ. This CDR3 spans 14 amino acids. About this clone: This CDR3 is also generated by other DNA sequences in the sample.

How the authors handled the data: Researchers report that nucleated cell counts were estimated from reference gene primer amplification. Generated by immunoSEQ multiplex PCR, the TCRdb table keeps only in-frame clones and is missing some. That table supplies the V and J calls and clone size; D and trimming were determined from the DNA. The data contain 250,000 or so clones, approximately 83% of them singletons. The sample was peripheral blood. The receptor's source is a man at least 80 years old with acute or convalescent COVID-19. V usage is TRBV5-1 and J usage is TRBJ1-6; possibly TRBD1 for D (5 bases). The CDR3 spells CASSLGAGNSPLHF. The DNA of the CDR3 is TGCGCCAGCAGCTTGGGGGCAGGGAATTCACCCCTCCACTTT.